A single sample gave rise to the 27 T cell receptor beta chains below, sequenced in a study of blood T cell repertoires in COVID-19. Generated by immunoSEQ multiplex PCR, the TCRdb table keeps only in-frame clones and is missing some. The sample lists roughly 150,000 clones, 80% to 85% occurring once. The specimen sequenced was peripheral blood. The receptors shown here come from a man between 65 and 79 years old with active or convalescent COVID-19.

The CDR3 spells CACNDGARTEAFF. As DNA, the CDR3 is TGTGCCTGCAACGATGGGGCGAGGACTGAAGCTTTCTTT. This sequence joins TRBV28 and TRBJ1-1; possibly TRBD1 for D (5 bases). Trimming took off 11 bases at V and 5 bases at J, with 18 bases between the two ends. CDR3 length equals 13 residues. CDR1 is MDHEN, CDR2 SYDVKM, per germline.

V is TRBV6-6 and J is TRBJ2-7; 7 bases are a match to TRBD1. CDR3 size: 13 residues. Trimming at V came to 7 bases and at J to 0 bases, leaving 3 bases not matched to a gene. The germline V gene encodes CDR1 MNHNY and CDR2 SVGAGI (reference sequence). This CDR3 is CASTPGGSYEQYF. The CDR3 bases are TGTGCCAGCACCCCAGGGGGCTCCTACGAGCAGTACTTC.

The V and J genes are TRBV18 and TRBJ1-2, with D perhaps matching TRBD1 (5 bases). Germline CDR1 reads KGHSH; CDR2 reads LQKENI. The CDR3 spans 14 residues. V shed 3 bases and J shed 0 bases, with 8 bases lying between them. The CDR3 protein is CASSPQGANYGYTF. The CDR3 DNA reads TGTGCCAGCTCACCGCAGGGCGCTAACTATGGCTACACCTTC.

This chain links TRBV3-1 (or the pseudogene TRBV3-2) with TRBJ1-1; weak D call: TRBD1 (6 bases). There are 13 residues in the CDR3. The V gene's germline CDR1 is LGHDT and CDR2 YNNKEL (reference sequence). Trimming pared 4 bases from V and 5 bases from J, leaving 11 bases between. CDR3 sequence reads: CASSRNRVTEAFF. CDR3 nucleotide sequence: TGTGCCAGCAGCCGCAACAGGGTGACTGAAGCTTTCTTT.

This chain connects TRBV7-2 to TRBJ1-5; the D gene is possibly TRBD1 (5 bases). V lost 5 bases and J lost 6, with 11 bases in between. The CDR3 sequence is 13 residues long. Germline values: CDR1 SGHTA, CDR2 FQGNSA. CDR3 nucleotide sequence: TGTGCCAGCAGCGCCCACGGGGGTCAGCCCCAGCATTTT. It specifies CASSAHGGQPQHF.

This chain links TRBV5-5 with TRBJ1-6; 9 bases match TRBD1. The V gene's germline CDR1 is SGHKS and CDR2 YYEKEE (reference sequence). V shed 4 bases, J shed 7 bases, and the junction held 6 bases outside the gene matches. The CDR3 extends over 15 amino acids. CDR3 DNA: TGTGCCAGCAGCCCGGCCGGGACAGGGAATTCACCCCTCCACTTT. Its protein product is CASSPAGTGNSPLHF.

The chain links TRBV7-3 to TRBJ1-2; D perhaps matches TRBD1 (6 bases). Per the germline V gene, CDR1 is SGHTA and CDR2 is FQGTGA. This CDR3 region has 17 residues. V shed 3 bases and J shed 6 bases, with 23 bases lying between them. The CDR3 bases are TGTGCCAGCAGCTTCCCCCCCAGCCGGGACACTATAGATGGCTACACCTTC. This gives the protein CASSFPPSRDTIDGYTF.

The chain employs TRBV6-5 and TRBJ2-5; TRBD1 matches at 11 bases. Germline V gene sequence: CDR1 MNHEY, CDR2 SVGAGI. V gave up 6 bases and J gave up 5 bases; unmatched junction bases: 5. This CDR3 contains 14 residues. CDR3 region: CASRRTGGAETQYF. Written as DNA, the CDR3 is TGTGCCAGCAGAAGGACAGGGGGCGCGGAGACCCAGTACTTC.

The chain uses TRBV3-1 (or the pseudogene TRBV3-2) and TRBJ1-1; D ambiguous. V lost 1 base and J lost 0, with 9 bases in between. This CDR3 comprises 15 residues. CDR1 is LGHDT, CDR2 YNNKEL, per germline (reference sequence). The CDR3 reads CASSQGELLNTEAFF. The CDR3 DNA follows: TGTGCCAGCAGCCAAGGAGAGTTATTGAACACTGAAGCTTTCTTT.

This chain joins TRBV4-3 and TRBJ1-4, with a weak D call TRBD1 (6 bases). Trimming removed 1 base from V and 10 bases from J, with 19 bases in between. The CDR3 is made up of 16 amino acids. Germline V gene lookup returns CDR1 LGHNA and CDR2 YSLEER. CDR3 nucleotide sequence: TGCGCCAGCAGCCAAGTGGAACAGGGCCCATCCGGAAAACTGTTTTTT. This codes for CASSQVEQGPSGKLFF.

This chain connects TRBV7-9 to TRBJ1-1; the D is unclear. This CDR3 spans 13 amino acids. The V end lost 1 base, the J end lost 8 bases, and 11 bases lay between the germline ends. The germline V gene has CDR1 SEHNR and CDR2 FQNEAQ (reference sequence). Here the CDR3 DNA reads TGTGCCAGCAGCTTAGAATCCTACCAAGAAGCTTTCTTT. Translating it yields CASSLESYQEAFF.

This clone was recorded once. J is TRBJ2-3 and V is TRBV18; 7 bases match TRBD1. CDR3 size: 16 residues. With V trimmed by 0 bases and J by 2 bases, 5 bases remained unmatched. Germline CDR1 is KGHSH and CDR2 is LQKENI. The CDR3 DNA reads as TGTGCCAGCTCACCACCCATGACAGGGTTCACAGATACGCAGTATTTT. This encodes CASSPPMTGFTDTQYF.

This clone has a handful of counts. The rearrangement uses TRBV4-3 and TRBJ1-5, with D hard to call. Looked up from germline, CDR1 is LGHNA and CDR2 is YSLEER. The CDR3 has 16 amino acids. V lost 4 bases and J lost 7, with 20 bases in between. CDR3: CASSPAPPGVLQPQHF. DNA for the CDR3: TGCGCCAGCAGCCCCGCTCCCCCGGGAGTCTTACAGCCCCAGCATTTT.

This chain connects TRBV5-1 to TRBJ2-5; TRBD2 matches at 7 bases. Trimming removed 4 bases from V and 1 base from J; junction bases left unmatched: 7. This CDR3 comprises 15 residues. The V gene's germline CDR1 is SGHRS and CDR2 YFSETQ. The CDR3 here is CASSPSPSGQETQYF. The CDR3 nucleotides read TGCGCCAGCAGCCCCAGCCCTAGCGGCCAAGAGACCCAGTACTTC.

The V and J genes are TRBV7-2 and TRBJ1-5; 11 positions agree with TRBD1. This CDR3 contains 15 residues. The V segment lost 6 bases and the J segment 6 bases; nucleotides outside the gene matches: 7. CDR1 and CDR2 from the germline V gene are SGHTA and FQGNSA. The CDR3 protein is CASSMDRGRGQPQHF. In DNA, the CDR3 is TGTGCCAGCAGTATGGACAGGGGGCGCGGTCAGCCCCAGCATTTT. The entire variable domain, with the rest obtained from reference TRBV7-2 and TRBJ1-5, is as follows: GAGVSQSPSNKVTEKGKDVELRCDPISGHTALYWYRQSLGQGLEFLIYFQGNSAPDKSGLPSDRFSAERTGGSVSTLTIQRTQQEDSAVYLCASSMDRGRGQPQHFGDGTRLSIL.

The CDR3 region has the DNA TGTGCCAGCAGCGCTCCCCCCCCAGCGGGGGGCGAGCAGTACTTC. It is translated as CASSAPPPAGGEQYF. The chain links TRBV9 to TRBJ2-7, with 9 positions matching TRBD2. The germline gives CDR1 SGDLS, CDR2 YYNGEE. CDR3 size: 15 residues. V gave up 3 bases and J gave up 6 bases; unmatched junction bases: 10.

CDR3 loop: CASSPLGGRAGSPLHF. The CDR3 region has the DNA TGTGCCAGCAGCCCCCTTGGCGGGAGGGCTGGGTCACCCCTCCACTTT. The chain has TRBV7-2 and TRBJ1-6; D not resolved. Looked up from germline, CDR1 is SGHTA and CDR2 is FQGNSA. Trimming removed 5 bases at V and 10 bases at J, with 21 bases between. The CDR3 contains 16 residues.

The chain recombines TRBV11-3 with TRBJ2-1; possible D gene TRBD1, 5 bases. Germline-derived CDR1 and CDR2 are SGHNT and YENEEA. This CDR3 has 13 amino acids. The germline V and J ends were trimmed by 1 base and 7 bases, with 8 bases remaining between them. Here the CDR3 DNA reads TGTGCCAGCAGCTTAGCGTCAGGGAATGAGCAGTTCTTC. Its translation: CASSLASGNEQFF.

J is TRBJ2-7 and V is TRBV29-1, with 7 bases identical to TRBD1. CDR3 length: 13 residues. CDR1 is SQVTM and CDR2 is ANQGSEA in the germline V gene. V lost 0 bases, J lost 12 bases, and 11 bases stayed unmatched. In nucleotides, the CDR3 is TGCAGCGTTGAAGATCCGGGGTTAAGGGGGCGGTACTTC. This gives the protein CSVEDPGLRGRYF.

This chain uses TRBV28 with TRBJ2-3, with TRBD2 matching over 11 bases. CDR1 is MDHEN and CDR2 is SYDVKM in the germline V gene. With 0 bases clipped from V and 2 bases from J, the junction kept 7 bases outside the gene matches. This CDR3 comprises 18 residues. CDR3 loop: CASSLWTSGALDTDTQYF. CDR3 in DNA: TGTGCCAGCAGTTTATGGACTAGCGGGGCACTTGACACAGATACGCAGTATTTT.

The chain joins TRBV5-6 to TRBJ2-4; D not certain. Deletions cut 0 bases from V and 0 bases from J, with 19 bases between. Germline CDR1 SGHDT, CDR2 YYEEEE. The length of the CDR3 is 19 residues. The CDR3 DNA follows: TGTGCCAGCAGCTTGGCCCGTTTCGTGAGTAGTTTAGCCAAAAACATTCAGTACTTC. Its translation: CASSLARFVSSLAKNIQYF.

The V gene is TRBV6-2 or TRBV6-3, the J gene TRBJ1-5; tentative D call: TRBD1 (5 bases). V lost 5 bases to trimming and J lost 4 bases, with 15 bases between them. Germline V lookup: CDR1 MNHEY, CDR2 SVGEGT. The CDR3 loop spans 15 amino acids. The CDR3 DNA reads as TGTGCCAGCAGTGACAGACAGTCCGCAAATCAGCCCCAGCATTTT. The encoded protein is CASSDRQSANQPQHF.

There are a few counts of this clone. The CDR3 loop is CASSFSPGQASNQPQHF. CDR3 sequence (DNA): TGTGCCAGCAGCTTCAGCCCGGGACAGGCTAGCAATCAGCCCCAGCATTTT. The J gene is TRBJ1-5, the V gene TRBV28, with 8 bases aligning to TRBD1. CDR3 length: 17 amino acids. The ends lost 6 bases at V and 0 bases at J; junction bases unmatched: 10. CDR1 is MDHEN and CDR2 is SYDVKM in the germline V gene.

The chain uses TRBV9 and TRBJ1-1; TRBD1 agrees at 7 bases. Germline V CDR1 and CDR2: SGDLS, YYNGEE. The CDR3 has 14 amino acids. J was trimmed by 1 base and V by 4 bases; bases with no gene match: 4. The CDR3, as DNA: TGTGCCAGCAGCCTAAGACAGGGGAACACTGAAGCTTTCTTT. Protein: CASSLRQGNTEAFF.

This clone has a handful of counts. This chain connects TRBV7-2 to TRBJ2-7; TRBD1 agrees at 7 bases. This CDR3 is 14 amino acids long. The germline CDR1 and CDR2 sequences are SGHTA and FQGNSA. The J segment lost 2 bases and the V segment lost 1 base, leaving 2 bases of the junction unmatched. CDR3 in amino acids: CASSLEQGPYEQYF. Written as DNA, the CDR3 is TGTGCCAGCAGCTTAGAACAGGGGCCCTACGAGCAGTACTTC.

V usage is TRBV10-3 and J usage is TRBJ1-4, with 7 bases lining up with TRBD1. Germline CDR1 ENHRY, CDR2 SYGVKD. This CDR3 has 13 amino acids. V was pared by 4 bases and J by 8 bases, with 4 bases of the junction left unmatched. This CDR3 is CAISGSDREKLFF. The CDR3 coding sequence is TGTGCCATCAGTGGCTCGGACAGGGAAAAACTGTTTTTT.

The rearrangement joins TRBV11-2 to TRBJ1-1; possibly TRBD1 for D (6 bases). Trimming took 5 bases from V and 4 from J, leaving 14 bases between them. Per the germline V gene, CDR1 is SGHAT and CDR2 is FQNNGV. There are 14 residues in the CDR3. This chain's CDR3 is CASSRQGISTEAFF. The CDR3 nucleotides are TGTGCCAGCAGCCGTCAGGGGATAAGCACTGAAGCTTTCTTT.